Sequencing of this T cell receptor beta chain was carried out in a study of T cell responses to AZD1222 COVID-19 vaccine. Method: immunoSEQ multiplex PCR; TCRdb's copy keeps in-frame clones and lacks some. The profile covers approximately 150,000 clones, with 92% appearing a single time and approximately 1.5% taken by the ten largest. In germline, CDR1 is SGHRS, CDR2 YFSETQ. CDR3 length: 16 amino acids. V was shortened by 4 bases and J by 2 bases, with 18 bases between the two germline ends. This receptor was obtained from an adult in good health. The material sequenced was peripheral blood, taken on day 0 of AZD1222 vaccination. The V gene is TRBV5-1, the J gene TRBJ1-2; the D gene is possibly TRBD1 (5 bases). In DNA, the CDR3 is TGCGCCAGCAGCGCAACGCTACCGGGACTCAACTATGGCTACACCTTC. Protein product: CASSATLPGLNYGYTF.